This TCR beta chain was captured by sequencing in a study of T cells in Graves' hyperthyroidism and ophthalmopathy. Whole-study findings and limits: Stable hyperthyroidism was separated from ophthalmopathy by a model based on 13 V-J features. It was a median approximately six months before onset that the model predicted ophthalmopathy.

This clonotype has just a few counts. Its matching antigen is unknown. From RNA transcripts, TCR beta CDR3 regions were amplified. The TCR CDR3 first-round RT-PCR relied on the HTBI primer set. MiXCR, run by TCRdb on the multiplex PCR reads, gives a single entry per CDR3 protein. The sample consists of 610,000 or so distinct CDR3 sequences, more than 45% of them appearing once. Diagnosis rested on symptoms, serum thyroxine and TRAb, thyroid ultrasound, and orbital computed tomography. Trimming removed 6 bases from V and 5 bases from J, with 8 bases in between. Looked up from germline, CDR1 is MGHDK and CDR2 is SYGVNS. This CDR3 is built from 12 residues.

The sample was peripheral blood or thyroid tissue (not recorded which). The sequence came from a woman aged 18-30 years with Graves' hyperthyroidism. The genes are TRBV25-1 and TRBJ2-1; D is unclear. CDR3 region: CASRTRHNEQFF. CDR3 bases: TGTGCCAGCAGGACCCGACACAATGAGCAGTTCTTC.